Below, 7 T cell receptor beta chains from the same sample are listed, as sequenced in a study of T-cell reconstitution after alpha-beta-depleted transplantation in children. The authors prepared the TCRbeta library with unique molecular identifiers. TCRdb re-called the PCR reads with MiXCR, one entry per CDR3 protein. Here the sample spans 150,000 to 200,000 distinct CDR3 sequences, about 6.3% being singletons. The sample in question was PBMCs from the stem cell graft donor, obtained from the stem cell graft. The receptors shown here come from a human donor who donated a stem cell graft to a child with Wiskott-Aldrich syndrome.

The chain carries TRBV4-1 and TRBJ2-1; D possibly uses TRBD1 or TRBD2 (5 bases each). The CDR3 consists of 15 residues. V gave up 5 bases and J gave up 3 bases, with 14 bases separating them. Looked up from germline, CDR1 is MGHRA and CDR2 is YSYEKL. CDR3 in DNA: TGCGCCAGCAGCGCCGGGACCCAAGACTACAATGAGCAGTTCTTC. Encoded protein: CASSAGTQDYNEQFF.

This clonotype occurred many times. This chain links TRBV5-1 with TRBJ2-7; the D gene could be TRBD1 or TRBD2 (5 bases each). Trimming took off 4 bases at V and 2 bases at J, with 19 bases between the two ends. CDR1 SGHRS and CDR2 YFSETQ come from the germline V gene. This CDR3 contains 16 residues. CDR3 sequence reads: CASSPGVTAKPYEQYF. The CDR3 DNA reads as TGCGCCAGCAGCCCCGGGGTGACAGCCAAACCCTACGAGCAGTACTTC.

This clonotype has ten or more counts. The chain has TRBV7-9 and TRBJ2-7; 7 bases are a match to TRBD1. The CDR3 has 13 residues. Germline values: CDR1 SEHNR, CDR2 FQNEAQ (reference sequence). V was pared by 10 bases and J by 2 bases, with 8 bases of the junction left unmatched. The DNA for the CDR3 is TGTGCCATCTCCCCGGGACAGACCTACGAGCAGTACTTC. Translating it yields CAISPGQTYEQYF.

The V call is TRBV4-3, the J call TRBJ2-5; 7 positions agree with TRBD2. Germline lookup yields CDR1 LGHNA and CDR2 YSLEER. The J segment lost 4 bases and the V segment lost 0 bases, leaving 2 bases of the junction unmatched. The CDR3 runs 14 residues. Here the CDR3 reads CASSQEAGRETQYF. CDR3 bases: TGCGCCAGCAGCCAAGAAGCGGGAAGAGAGACCCAGTACTTC.

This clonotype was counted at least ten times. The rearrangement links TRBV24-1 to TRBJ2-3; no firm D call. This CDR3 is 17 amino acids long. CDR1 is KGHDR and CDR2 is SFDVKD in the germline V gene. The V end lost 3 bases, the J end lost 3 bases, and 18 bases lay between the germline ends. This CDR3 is CATSDVDLALTTDTQYF. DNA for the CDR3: TGTGCCACCAGTGATGTGGACCTCGCACTTACAACAGATACGCAGTATTTT.

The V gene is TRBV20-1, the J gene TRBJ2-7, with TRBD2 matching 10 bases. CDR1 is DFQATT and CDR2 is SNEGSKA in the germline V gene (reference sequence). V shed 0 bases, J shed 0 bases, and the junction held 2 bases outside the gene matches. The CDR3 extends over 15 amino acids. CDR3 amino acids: CSARDIAGGSYEQYF. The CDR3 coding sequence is TGCAGTGCTAGAGATATAGCGGGAGGCTCCTACGAGCAGTACTTC.

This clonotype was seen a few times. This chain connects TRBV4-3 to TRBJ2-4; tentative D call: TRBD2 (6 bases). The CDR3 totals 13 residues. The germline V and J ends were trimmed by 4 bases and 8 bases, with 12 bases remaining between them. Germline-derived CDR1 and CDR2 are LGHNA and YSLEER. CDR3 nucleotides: TGCGCCAGCAGCCGGATCGGGAGTTACATTCAGTACTTC. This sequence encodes CASSRIGSYIQYF.